This passage covers 3 T cell receptor beta chains from one sample sequenced in a study of response to subunit inactivated influenza vaccine. TCRdb reprocessed the RT-PCR reads via MiXCR and lists one record per CDR3 protein. The sample lists around 470,000 distinct CDR3 sequences, under 8.5% occurring once. Here the sequenced sample was PBMCs from blood, taken less than 30 months after vaccination. The receptors were sampled from a man aged 45 to 75 who received an inactivated influenza vaccine.

In this sample, this clonotype turned up many times. Written as DNA, the CDR3 is TGTGCCAGCAGCCCGGGACAGGGAAGGCGCGGCTACACCTTC. It yields the protein CASSPGQGRRGYTF. V and J are TRBV12-3 or TRBV12-4 and TRBJ1-2, with TRBD1 identical over 9 bases. This CDR3 comprises 14 residues. Losses at the gene ends were 6 bases for V and 8 bases for J; bases not matched to a gene: 10.

This rearrangement joins TRBV3-1 to TRBJ2-7; 9 nucleotides match TRBD1. V was clipped by 3 bases and J by 5 bases; unmatched bases: 5. CDR1 is LGHDT and CDR2 is YNNKEL in the germline V gene (reference sequence). The CDR3 contains 14 residues. CDR3 amino acids: CASSQADRGHEQYF. The CDR3 nucleotides read TGTGCCAGCAGCCAGGCGGACAGGGGTCACGAGCAGTACTTC.

This clonotype was recorded a few times. J is TRBJ2-3 and V is TRBV11-2, with a weak D call TRBD2 (5 bases). The V and J ends lost 1 base and 2 bases respectively, with 19 bases between them. Germline loops: CDR1 SGHAT, CDR2 FQNNGV. The CDR3 is 18 amino acids. CDR3: CASSLVFQRPGVTDTQYF. Written as DNA, the CDR3 is TGTGCCAGCAGCTTAGTCTTCCAGCGGCCTGGGGTCACAGATACGCAGTATTTT.